This T cell receptor (beta chain) was recovered during a study of shared clonotypes between healthy human individuals (dated by TCRdb to the early 2020s). Background on the whole study: The cohort included three men and a couple of women between 18 and 49 years of age. For each donor, CD4 naive and CD4 memory were each run on three plates, CD8 naive on two plates, and CD8 memory on one plate. To estimate repertoire size and how much clonotypes are shared between individuals, the study performed deep sequencing of blood TCR repertoires from a handful of healthy adults. To increase sequencing depth and limit assay-specific biases, TCR repertoire library preparation and sequencing were carried out by different laboratories using diverse techniques. Per donor, leukapheresis produced somewhere between about 0.94 and 9 billion PBMCs.

This clone has just one count. It lacks a known antigen. No base quality values were provided; no much bigger clone lies one nucleotide off. Overall study outcomes, separate from this receptor: Compared with non-shared clonotypes, the clonotypes found in all four sorted-subset donors had higher generation probabilities. Naive subsets generally had larger estimated clonotype richness than memory subsets. Across a few donors, approximately 4.6% of naive CD4, around 3.5% of naive CD8, 2% to 2.5% of memory CD4, and under 0.45% of memory CD8 clonotypes were shared. Only blood was sampled, and tissue TCR repertoires likely differ from those in blood. The genetic and exposure-history diversity represented was limited by the small number of donors. Based on pairwise subsampling, the degree of clonotype sharing among donors was expected to be affected by sequencing depth. Incomplete sequencing was indicated by rarefaction of sorted-subset datasets, despite the large sequencing depth.

Using the deep immunoSEQ assay, multiplex PCR amplified TCR CDR3 regions from genomic DNA. For each cell subset, the extracted genomic DNA was distributed evenly across all wells of several immunoSEQ 96-well plates, and each plate served as one replicate. For sorted subsets, each replicate PCR was loaded with 150 to 250 ng genomic DNA, equivalent to 25,000 to 30,000 T cell genomes. The purified libraries were quantified using a Qubit 3.0 fluorometer, sized with a Bioanalyzer 2100, and then quantified again using the KAPA Library Quantification kit. Every immunoSEQ 96-well plate was sequenced on a dedicated single-read 150-cycle Illumina NextSeq 550 flow cell. Turning to the authors' computational methods: Because the immunoSEQ output held only junctional sequences and lacked quality scores, the filtering could not match the filtering applied to full-length reads. Sequences were annotated with PyIR, a Python wrapper for IgBLAST v1.9, and V/J genes and CDR3 were assigned using IMGT germline references. Reads were filtered out if the reads had weak V/J assignments (E-value above 1e-6), no CDR3, stop codons, out-of-frame junctions, or ambiguous translated residues. V3J clonotypes were defined as sequences sharing an identical inferred V gene, J gene, and CDR3 amino acid sequence. Percentage overlap between repertoires was computed as shared unique clonotypes divided by the size of the smaller repertoire. RTK rarefaction, the Chao1 estimator, and Recon v2.1 estimates of unobserved clonotypes were used to assess repertoire richness. Generation probabilities for all TCRbeta clonotypes obtained by the gDNA method from a handful of donors were computed using OLGA. TCRdb limited this immuneACCESS table to in-frame rearrangements with V and J called. A share of clones is missing; checked studies link under half to unresolved V genes, and the rest is unexplained. V and J calls and clone size are as listed in that table; D and trimming were resolved from the DNA. The sample yields 2.5 million or so clones; more than 90% were counted once. Under 0.15% of the sample lies in the top ten.

Healthy HIV-negative adults with no recently reported acute infections or vaccinations were included as donors. Every donor was a Caucasian adult living in Nashville, Tennessee, USA. CD4+ T cells were enriched by magnetic negative selection, after which naive cells were positively selected on CD45RA and the negative fraction was taken as the memory subset. Blood was collected by leukapheresis, and PBMCs were isolated by Ficoll-Histopaque density gradient centrifugation and then cryopreserved in liquid nitrogen vapor phase. Analytical flow cytometry was used to check the purity and quantity of each magnetically sorted T cell population. Genomic DNA was isolated from every sorted fraction and measured by UV absorbance on a Nanodrop 2000c. CDR1 SNHLY and CDR2 FYNNEI are derived from the germline V gene. The V and J ends are trimmed by 7 bases and 3 bases, leaving 15 bases between them. Measured from the cysteine to the phenylalanine, the CDR3 is 14 residues long. Just the 42-base CDR3 DNA is kept, in frame starting at base 1.

The rearranged segments are TRBV2 and TRBJ1-1, and possibly TRBD1, on 5 matching bases. The sequence came from a man aged 18 to 35 in good health. Source material: naive CD4+ T cells sorted from blood. Interpreted using the paper, the cell subset or site label stands for: CD45RA+ positively selected. Here is the DNA: TGTGCCAGCACTCCGGACACGATTCACACTGAAGCTTTCTTT. The resulting protein is CASTPDTIHTEAFF.